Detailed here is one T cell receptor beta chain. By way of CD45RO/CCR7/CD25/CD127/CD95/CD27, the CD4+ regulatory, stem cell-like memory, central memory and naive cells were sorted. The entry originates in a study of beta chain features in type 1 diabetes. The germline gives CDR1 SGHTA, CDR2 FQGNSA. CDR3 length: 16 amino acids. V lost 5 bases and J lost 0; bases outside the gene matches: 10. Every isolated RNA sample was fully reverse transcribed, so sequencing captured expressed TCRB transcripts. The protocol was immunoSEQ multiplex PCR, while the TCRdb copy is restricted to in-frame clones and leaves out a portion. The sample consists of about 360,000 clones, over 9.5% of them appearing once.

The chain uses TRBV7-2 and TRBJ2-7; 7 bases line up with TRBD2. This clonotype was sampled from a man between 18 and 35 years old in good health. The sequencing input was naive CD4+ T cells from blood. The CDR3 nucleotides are TGTGCCAGCAGCCAGGGAGGGGTCCGCAGCTCCTACGAGCAGTACTTC. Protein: CASSQGGVRSSYEQYF.